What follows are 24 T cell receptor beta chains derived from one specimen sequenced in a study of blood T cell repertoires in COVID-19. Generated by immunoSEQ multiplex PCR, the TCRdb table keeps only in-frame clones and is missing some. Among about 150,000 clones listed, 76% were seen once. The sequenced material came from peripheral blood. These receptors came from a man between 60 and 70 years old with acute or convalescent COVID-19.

The CDR3 DNA is TGTGCCTGGAGGGTGGGACAGGGACCTTACTATGGCTACACCTTC. Protein sequence: CAWRVGQGPYYGYTF. This sequence joins TRBV30 and TRBJ1-2; 9 bases fit TRBD1. Germline CDR1 and CDR2: GTSNPN and SVGIG (reference sequence). The junction had 8 bases not matched to a gene; V was cut back by 3 bases and J by 3 bases. The CDR3 totals 15 residues.

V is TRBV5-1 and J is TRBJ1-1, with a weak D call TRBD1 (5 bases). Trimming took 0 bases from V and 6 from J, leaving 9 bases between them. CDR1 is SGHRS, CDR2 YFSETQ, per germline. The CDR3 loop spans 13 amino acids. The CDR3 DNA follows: TGCGCCAGCAGCTTGGAGCGGGGGTCTGAAGCTTTCTTT. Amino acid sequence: CASSLERGSEAFF. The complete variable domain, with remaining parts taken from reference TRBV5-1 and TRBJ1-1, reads KAGVTQTPRYLIKTRGQQVTLSCSPISGHRSVSWYQQTPGQGLQFLFEYFSETQRNKGNFPGRFSGRQFSNSRSEMNVSTLELGDSALYLCASSLERGSEAFFGQGTRLTVV.

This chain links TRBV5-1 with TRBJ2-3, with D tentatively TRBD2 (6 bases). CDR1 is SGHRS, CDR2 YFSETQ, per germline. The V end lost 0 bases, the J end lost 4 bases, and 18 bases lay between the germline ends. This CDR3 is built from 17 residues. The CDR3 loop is CASSLGPKTSEADTQYF. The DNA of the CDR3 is TGCGCCAGCAGCTTGGGACCGAAGACTAGTGAGGCAGATACGCAGTATTTT.

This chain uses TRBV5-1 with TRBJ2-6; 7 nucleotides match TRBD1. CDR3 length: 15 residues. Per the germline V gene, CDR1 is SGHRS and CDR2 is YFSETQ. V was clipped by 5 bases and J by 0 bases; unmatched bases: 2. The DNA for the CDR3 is TGCGCCAGCAGGGGACAGACCTCTGGGGCCAACGTCCTGACTTTC. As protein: CASRGQTSGANVLTF.

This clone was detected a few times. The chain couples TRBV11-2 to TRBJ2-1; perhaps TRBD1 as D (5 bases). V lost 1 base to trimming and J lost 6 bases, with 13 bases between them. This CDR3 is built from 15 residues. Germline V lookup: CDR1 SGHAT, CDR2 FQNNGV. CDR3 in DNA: TGTGCCAGCAGCTTAGTACTTAAAAGGGGCAATGAGCAGTTCTTC. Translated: CASSLVLKRGNEQFF.

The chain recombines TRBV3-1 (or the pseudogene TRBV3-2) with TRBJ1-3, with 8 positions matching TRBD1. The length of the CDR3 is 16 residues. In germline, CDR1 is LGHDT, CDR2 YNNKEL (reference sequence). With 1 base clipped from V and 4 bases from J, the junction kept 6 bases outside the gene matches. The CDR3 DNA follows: TGTGCCAGCAGCCAAGGGCAGGGGGCAGGAGGAAACACCATATATTTT. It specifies CASSQGQGAGGNTIYF.

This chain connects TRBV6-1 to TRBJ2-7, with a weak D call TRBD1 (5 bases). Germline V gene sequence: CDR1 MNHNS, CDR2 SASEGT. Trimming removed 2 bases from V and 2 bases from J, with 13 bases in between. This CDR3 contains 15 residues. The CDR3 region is CASSERGTVPYEQYF. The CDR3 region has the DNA TGTGCCAGCAGTGAAAGGGGAACAGTGCCCTACGAGCAGTACTTC.

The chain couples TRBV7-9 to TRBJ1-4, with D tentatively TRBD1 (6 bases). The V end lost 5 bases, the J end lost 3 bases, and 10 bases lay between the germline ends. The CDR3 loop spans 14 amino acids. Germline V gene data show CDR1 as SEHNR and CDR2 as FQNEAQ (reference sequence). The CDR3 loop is CASSQQGANEKLFF. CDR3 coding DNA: TGTGCCAGCAGCCAACAGGGAGCTAATGAAAAACTGTTTTTT.

CDR3 sequence: CASSAGQGAYEQYF. For the CDR3, the DNA is TGTGCCAGCAGTGCGGGACAGGGAGCCTACGAGCAGTACTTC. V usage is TRBV2 and J usage is TRBJ2-7; 9 bases align to TRBD1. In germline, CDR1 is SNHLY, CDR2 FYNNEI. The CDR3 has 14 amino acids. V lost 4 bases to trimming and J lost 2 bases; unmatched junction nucleotides: 3.

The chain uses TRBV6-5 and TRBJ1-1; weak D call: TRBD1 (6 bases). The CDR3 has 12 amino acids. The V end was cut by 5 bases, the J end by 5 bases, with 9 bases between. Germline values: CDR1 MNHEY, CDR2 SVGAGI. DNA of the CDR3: TGTGCCAGCAGTAAACAGGGTACTGAAGCTTTCTTT. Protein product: CASSKQGTEAFF.

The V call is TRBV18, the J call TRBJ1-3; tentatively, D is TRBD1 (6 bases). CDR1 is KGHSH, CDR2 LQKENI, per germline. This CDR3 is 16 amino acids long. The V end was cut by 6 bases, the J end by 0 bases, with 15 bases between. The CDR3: CASSDSDSFSGNTIYF. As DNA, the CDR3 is TGTGCCAGCTCCGACTCGGACAGCTTCTCTGGAAACACCATATATTTT.

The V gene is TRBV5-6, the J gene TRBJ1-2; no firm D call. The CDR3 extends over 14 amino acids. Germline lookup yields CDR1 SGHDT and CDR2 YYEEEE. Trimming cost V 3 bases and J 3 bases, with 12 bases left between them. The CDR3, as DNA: TGTGCCAGCAGCTCACGTCTTTCGGACTATGGCTACACCTTC. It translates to CASSSRLSDYGYTF.

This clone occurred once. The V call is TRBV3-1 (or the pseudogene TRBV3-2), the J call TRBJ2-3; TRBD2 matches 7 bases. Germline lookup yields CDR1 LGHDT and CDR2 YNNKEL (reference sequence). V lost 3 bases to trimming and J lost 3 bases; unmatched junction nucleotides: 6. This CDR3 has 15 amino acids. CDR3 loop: CASSQAGVGTDTQYF. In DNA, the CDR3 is TGTGCCAGCAGCCAGGCGGGAGTGGGTACAGATACGCAGTATTTT.

In DNA form, the CDR3 reads TGTGCCAGCAGCGGACAGTCCTATGCGGAGACCCAGTACTTC. This translates into CASSGQSYAETQYF. The chain has TRBV6-5 and TRBJ2-5; tentative D call: TRBD1 (6 bases). The CDR3 has 14 amino acids. The V and J ends lost 6 bases and 5 bases respectively, with 16 bases between them. Per the germline V gene, CDR1 is MNHEY and CDR2 is SVGAGI.

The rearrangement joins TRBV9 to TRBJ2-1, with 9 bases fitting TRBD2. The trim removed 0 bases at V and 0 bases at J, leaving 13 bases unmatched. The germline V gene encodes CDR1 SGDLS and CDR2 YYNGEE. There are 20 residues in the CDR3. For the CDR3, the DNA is TGTGCCAGCAGCGTAGCTACTGGCGGGAGGGTTCACGGCTCCTACAATGAGCAGTTCTTC. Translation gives CASSVATGGRVHGSYNEQFF.

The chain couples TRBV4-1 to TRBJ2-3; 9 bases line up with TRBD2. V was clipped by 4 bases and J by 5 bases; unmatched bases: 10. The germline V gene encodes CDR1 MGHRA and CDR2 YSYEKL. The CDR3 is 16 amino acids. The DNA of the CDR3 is TGCGCCAGCAGCCGCCGATCGGGCGGGAGGGGAGATACGCAGTATTTT. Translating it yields CASSRRSGGRGDTQYF.

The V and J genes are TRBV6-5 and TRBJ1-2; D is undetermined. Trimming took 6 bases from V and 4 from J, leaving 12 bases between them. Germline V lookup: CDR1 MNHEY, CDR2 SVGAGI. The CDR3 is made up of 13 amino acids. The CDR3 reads CASSLADFYGYTF. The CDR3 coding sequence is TGTGCCAGCAGCCTGGCAGATTTCTATGGCTACACCTTC.

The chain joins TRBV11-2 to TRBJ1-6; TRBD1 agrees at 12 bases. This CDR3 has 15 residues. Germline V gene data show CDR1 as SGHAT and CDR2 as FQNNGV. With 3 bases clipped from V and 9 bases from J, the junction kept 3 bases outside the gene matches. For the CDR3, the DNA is TGTGCCAGCAGCTTTATGGGACAGGGGGCTTCACCCCTCCACTTT. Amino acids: CASSFMGQGASPLHF.

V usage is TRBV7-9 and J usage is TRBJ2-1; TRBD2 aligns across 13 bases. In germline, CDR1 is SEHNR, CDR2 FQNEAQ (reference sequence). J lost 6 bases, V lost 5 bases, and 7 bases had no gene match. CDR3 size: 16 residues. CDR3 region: CASSRPGTSGINEQFF. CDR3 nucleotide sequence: TGTGCCAGCAGCCGCCCCGGGACTAGCGGGATCAATGAGCAGTTCTTC.

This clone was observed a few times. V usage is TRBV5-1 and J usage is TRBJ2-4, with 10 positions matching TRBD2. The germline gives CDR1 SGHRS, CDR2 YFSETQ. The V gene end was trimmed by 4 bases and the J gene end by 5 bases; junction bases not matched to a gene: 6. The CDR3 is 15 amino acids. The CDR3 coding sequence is TGCGCCAGCAGCCAAGGACTAGCGGTCGAAAACATTCAGTACTTC. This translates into CASSQGLAVENIQYF.

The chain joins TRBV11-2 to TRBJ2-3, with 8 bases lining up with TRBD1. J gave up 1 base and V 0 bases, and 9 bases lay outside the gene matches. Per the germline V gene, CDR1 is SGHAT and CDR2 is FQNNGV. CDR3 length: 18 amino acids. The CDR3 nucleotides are TGTGCCAGCAGCTTAGATGGTAACAGGGGGATCGGCACAGATACGCAGTATTTT. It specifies CASSLDGNRGIGTDTQYF.

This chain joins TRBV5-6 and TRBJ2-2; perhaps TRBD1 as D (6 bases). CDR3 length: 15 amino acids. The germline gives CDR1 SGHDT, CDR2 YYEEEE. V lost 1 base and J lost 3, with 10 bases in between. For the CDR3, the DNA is TGTGCCAGCAGCTTGAACAGGGCGTACACCGGGGAGCTGTTTTTT. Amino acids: CASSLNRAYTGELFF.

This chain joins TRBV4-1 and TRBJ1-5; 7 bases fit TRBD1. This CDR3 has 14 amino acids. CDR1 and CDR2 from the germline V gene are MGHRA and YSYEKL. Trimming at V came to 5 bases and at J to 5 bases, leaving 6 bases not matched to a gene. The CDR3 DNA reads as TGCGCCAGCAGCGCGGGACAGACCTATCAGCCCCAGCATTTT. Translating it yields CASSAGQTYQPQHF.

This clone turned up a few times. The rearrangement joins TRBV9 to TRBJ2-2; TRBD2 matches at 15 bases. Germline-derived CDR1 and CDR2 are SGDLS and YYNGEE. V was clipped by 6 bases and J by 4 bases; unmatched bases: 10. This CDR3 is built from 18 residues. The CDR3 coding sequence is TGTGCCAGCAACGAGGGACTAGCGGGAGGACTTAGCACCGGGGAGCTGTTTTTT. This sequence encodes CASNEGLAGGLSTGELFF.